One sample yielded the 25 T cell receptor beta chains listed below, sequenced in a study of blood T cell repertoires in COVID-19. TCRdb's copy holds only in-frame clones and misses some; the assay was immunoSEQ multiplex PCR. The table has about 210,000 clones, roughly 80% seen once. Material: peripheral blood. Receptors originate from a man aged 55 to 69 with acute or convalescent COVID-19.

This chain connects TRBV6-1 to TRBJ2-7; 12 bases map to TRBD2. Trimming removed 1 base from V and 7 bases from J; junction bases left unmatched: 5. Germline lookup yields CDR1 MNHNS and CDR2 SASEGT. The CDR3 length is 15 residues. The CDR3 loop is CASSEGGLAGREQYF. The CDR3 nucleotides read TGTGCCAGCAGTGAAGGGGGACTAGCGGGTCGGGAGCAGTACTTC.

The CDR3 DNA is TGCGCCAGCAGCCAAGACGAGAGGACTAGCGGGAGAGGTATCCCCTCCTACGAGCAGTACTTC. Translation: CASSQDERTSGRGIPSYEQYF. This chain links TRBV4-1 with TRBJ2-7; 13 nucleotides line up with TRBD2. The CDR3 runs 21 residues. V shed 0 bases and J 0 bases; nucleotides not matched to a gene: 14. CDR1 and CDR2 from the germline V gene are MGHRA and YSYEKL.

This chain uses TRBV12-5 with TRBJ2-6; TRBD1 matches 7 bases. The CDR3 has 16 amino acids. Trimming cost V 6 bases and J 5 bases; bases outside gene matches: 10. Germline V gene sequence: CDR1 LGHNT, CDR2 FRNRAP. DNA for the CDR3: TGTGCTAGTGGCGCCGAGGGGGCGCTTAGGGCCAACGTCCTGACTTTC. Amino acid sequence: CASGAEGALRANVLTF.

The chain carries TRBV27 and TRBJ2-3, with a tentative D call TRBD1 (5 bases). This CDR3 has 16 residues. Germline V gene sequence: CDR1 MNHEY, CDR2 SMNVEV (reference sequence). Trimming left V 5 bases short and J 2 bases short, with 17 bases between. In nucleotides, the CDR3 is TGTGCCAGCAGTAATCTAAAGGGGTCCTACACAGATACGCAGTATTTT. Protein sequence: CASSNLKGSYTDTQYF.

This clone occurred once. V usage is TRBV19 and J usage is TRBJ2-3; D uncertain. CDR1 LNHDA and CDR2 SQIVND come from the germline V gene (reference sequence). Trimming stripped 5 bases from V and 2 bases from J, with 14 bases between. This CDR3 comprises 15 residues. CDR3 DNA: TGTGCCAGTAGTCTTGGGCTGGAAGCCACAGATACGCAGTATTTT. Amino acid sequence: CASSLGLEATDTQYF.

In its sample, this clone was seen a few times. V usage is TRBV27 and J usage is TRBJ1-2, with D perhaps matching TRBD1 (5 bases). V was clipped by 0 bases and J by 3 bases, with 14 bases between them. This CDR3 region has 16 residues. The germline V gene encodes CDR1 MNHEY and CDR2 SMNVEV (reference sequence). The CDR3 sequence is CASSLSGGDVDYGYTF. The DNA of the CDR3 is TGTGCCAGCAGTTTATCTGGAGGGGACGTTGACTATGGCTACACCTTC.

The chain recombines TRBV3-1 (or the pseudogene TRBV3-2) with TRBJ2-4; D is possibly TRBD2 (6 bases). The CDR3 covers 13 residues. From germline, CDR1 is LGHDT and CDR2 YNNKEL (reference sequence). V lost 0 bases and J lost 8, with 8 bases in between. In DNA, the CDR3 is TGTGCCAGCAGCCAAGATCCGGGAGACATTCAGTACTTC. As protein: CASSQDPGDIQYF.

This chain joins TRBV6-6 and TRBJ2-1; 10 bases are a match to TRBD2. This CDR3 contains 14 residues. The junction had 2 bases not matched to a gene; V was cut back by 0 bases and J by 9 bases. Germline V lookup: CDR1 MNHNY, CDR2 SVGAGI (reference sequence). The CDR3 loop reads CASSYSRLAGEQFF. As DNA, the CDR3 is TGTGCCAGCAGTTACTCGAGACTAGCGGGTGAGCAGTTCTTC.

The rearrangement uses TRBV11-3 and TRBJ2-1; D is uncertain. Trimming removed 0 bases from V and 4 bases from J, with 10 bases in between. This CDR3 has 15 residues. Per germline, CDR1 SGHNT and CDR2 YENEEA. The CDR3, as DNA: TGTGCCAGCAGCTTAGATATGAGGCCTTACAATGAGCAGTTCTTC. Translation gives CASSLDMRPYNEQFF.

This clone has a single count. The CDR3 sequence is CASSLGWIGEFF. The DNA for the CDR3 is TGTGCCAGCAGCTTAGGGTGGATCGGAGAGTTCTTC. J is TRBJ2-1 and V is TRBV11-1; D ambiguous. The CDR3 runs to 12 residues. The germline gives CDR1 SGHAT, CDR2 FQDESV (reference sequence). The V end was cut by 1 base, the J end by 14 bases, with 12 bases between.

This chain links TRBV6-5 with TRBJ2-7, with 7 bases matching TRBD2. V shed 5 bases, J shed 2 bases, and the junction held 9 bases outside the gene matches. Looked up from germline, CDR1 is MNHEY and CDR2 is SVGAGI. The CDR3 contains 15 residues. The CDR3 bases are TGTGCCAGCAGTCCCTTCGCGGGGGACCCCTACGAGCAGTACTTC. Translating it yields CASSPFAGDPYEQYF.

As DNA, the CDR3 is TGCGCCAGCAGCTTGGGCGGTTTCACAGATACGCAGTATTTT. Protein product: CASSLGGFTDTQYF. J is TRBJ2-3 and V is TRBV5-1, with no clear D. V was trimmed by 0 bases and J by 2 bases, leaving 7 bases between them. The CDR3 has 14 amino acids. Germline V gene sequence: CDR1 SGHRS, CDR2 YFSETQ.

V is TRBV4-2 and J is TRBJ2-1, with TRBD2 matching 9 bases. Germline loops: CDR1 LGHNA, CDR2 YNFKEQ. The V segment lost 0 bases and the J segment 2 bases; nucleotides outside the gene matches: 8. This CDR3 spans 18 amino acids. CDR3 sequence (DNA): TGTGCCAGCAGCCAAGATTGGGCGGGGGGGGACCCCTACAATGAGCAGTTCTTC. Amino acids: CASSQDWAGGDPYNEQFF.

The V call is TRBV7-8, the J call TRBJ1-4; 9 bases map to TRBD1. The germline V gene has CDR1 SGHVS and CDR2 FQNEAQ. The V gene end was trimmed by 5 bases and the J gene end by 5 bases; junction bases not matched to a gene: 6. The CDR3 sequence is 15 residues long. The CDR3 reads CASSRKGQGNEKLFF. The CDR3 DNA reads TGTGCCAGCAGCCGGAAAGGACAGGGGAATGAAAAACTGTTTTTT.

The chain joins TRBV5-4 to TRBJ2-1; 11 bases map to TRBD2. Germline loops: CDR1 SGHNT, CDR2 YYREEE (reference sequence). The CDR3 has 14 amino acids. V shed 8 bases and J 4 bases; nucleotides not matched to a gene: 5. For the CDR3, the DNA is TGTGCCAGTAAGTTAGCGGGAGGGTACAATGAGCAGTTCTTC. This encodes CASKLAGGYNEQFF.

This rearrangement joins TRBV2 to TRBJ2-7, with TRBD2 as a possible D gene (5 bases). Germline V gene lookup returns CDR1 SNHLY and CDR2 FYNNEI. This CDR3 region has 15 residues. The V and J ends lost 4 bases and 3 bases respectively, with 16 bases between them. The CDR3 DNA sequence: TGTGCCAGCAGTGTTGAGGGTGCAGGCCACTACGAGCAGTACTTC. It specifies CASSVEGAGHYEQYF.

The V gene is TRBV18, the J gene TRBJ1-1; no definite D call. Germline V gene data show CDR1 as KGHSH and CDR2 as LQKENI. Trimming took 5 bases from V and 1 from J, leaving 11 bases between them. The CDR3 is made up of 14 amino acids. This CDR3 reads CASSSRQENTEAFF. CDR3 sequence (DNA): TGTGCCAGCTCATCCAGGCAGGAGAACACTGAAGCTTTCTTT.

The rearrangement uses TRBV7-2 and TRBJ1-1; a weak D match, TRBD1 (5 bases). The CDR3 has 14 residues. Germline CDR1 is SGHTA and CDR2 is FQGNSA. Trimming took 3 bases from V and 0 from J, leaving 8 bases between them. The CDR3 bases are TGTGCCAGCAGCTTGGAGGGGTTGAACACTGAAGCTTTCTTT. Protein: CASSLEGLNTEAFF.

The rearrangement joins TRBV9 to TRBJ2-1, with TRBD2 matching over 12 bases. The V gene's germline CDR1 is SGDLS and CDR2 YYNGEE. This CDR3 contains 19 residues. The V gene end was trimmed by 0 bases and the J gene end by 0 bases; junction bases not matched to a gene: 7. CDR3: CASSVGLAGGSSSYNEQFF. The CDR3 DNA sequence: TGTGCCAGCAGCGTAGGGCTAGCGGGGGGGTCTAGCTCCTACAATGAGCAGTTCTTC.

This clone was counted once. The chain uses TRBV7-8 and TRBJ2-7; D possibly corresponds to TRBD2 (6 bases). The CDR3 length is 14 residues. V was shortened by 1 base and J by 2 bases, with 9 bases between the two germline ends. Germline lookup yields CDR1 SGHVS and CDR2 FQNEAQ. CDR3 amino acids: CASSLVGGTYEQYF. The CDR3 DNA is TGTGCCAGCAGCTTAGTGGGGGGAACCTACGAGCAGTACTTC.

This rearrangement joins TRBV9 to TRBJ2-3, with TRBD2 matching over 8 bases. CDR1 SGDLS and CDR2 YYNGEE come from the germline V gene. V was clipped by 2 bases and J by 6 bases; unmatched bases: 14. The CDR3 spans 17 residues. This CDR3 reads CASSVSRSGLGKDTQYF. For the CDR3, the DNA is TGTGCCAGCAGCGTGTCCCGTTCGGGACTAGGCAAGGATACGCAGTATTTT.

This chain connects TRBV19 to TRBJ2-1; D gene uncertain. The V and J ends lost 5 bases and 2 bases respectively, with 10 bases between them. The CDR3 sequence is 14 residues long. Per germline, CDR1 LNHDA and CDR2 SQIVND (reference sequence). The CDR3 spells CASSAGGTYNEQFF. The CDR3 DNA reads as TGTGCCAGTAGTGCTGGCGGAACCTACAATGAGCAGTTCTTC.

The table lists this clone with a few counts. The chain joins TRBV5-1 to TRBJ2-2; 12 bases agree with TRBD2. Germline CDR1 reads SGHRS; CDR2 reads YFSETQ. This CDR3 comprises 16 residues. The ends lost 0 bases at V and 8 bases at J; junction bases unmatched: 5. The CDR3 DNA reads TGCGCCAGCAGCTTGGGGACTAGCGGGATAGCGGGGGAGCTGTTTTTT. Amino acid sequence: CASSLGTSGIAGELFF. Based on the CDR3 plus reference TRBV5-1 and TRBJ2-2, the full variable domain is KAGVTQTPRYLIKTRGQQVTLSCSPISGHRSVSWYQQTPGQGLQFLFEYFSETQRNKGNFPGRFSGRQFSNSRSEMNVSTLELGDSALYLCASSLGTSGIAGELFFGEGSRLTVL.

This sequence joins TRBV5-4 and TRBJ1-2, with TRBD1 identical over 7 bases. In germline, CDR1 is SGHNT, CDR2 YYREEE (reference sequence). This CDR3 has 15 residues. Trimming cost V 4 bases and J 5 bases; bases outside gene matches: 11. CDR3 sequence: CASSPRQGGYYGYTF. DNA for the CDR3: TGTGCCAGCAGCCCACGACAGGGAGGTTATTATGGCTACACCTTC. The full variable domain, in which reference TRBV5-4 and TRBJ1-2 provide the parts outside the CDR3, is ETGVTQSPTHLIKTRGQQVTLRCSSQSGHNTVSWYQQALGQGPQFIFQYYREEENGRGNFPPRFSGLQFPNYSSELNVNALELDDSALYLCASSPRQGGYYGYTFGSGTRLTVV.

The chain employs TRBV5-1 and TRBJ2-1, with TRBD2 identical over 11 bases. Per the germline V gene, CDR1 is SGHRS and CDR2 is YFSETQ. This CDR3 comprises 15 residues. V shed 3 bases and J 8 bases; nucleotides not matched to a gene: 7. The CDR3 here is CASSYSGRADDEQFF. The CDR3 DNA reads TGCGCCAGCAGCTATAGCGGGAGGGCCGACGATGAGCAGTTCTTC.